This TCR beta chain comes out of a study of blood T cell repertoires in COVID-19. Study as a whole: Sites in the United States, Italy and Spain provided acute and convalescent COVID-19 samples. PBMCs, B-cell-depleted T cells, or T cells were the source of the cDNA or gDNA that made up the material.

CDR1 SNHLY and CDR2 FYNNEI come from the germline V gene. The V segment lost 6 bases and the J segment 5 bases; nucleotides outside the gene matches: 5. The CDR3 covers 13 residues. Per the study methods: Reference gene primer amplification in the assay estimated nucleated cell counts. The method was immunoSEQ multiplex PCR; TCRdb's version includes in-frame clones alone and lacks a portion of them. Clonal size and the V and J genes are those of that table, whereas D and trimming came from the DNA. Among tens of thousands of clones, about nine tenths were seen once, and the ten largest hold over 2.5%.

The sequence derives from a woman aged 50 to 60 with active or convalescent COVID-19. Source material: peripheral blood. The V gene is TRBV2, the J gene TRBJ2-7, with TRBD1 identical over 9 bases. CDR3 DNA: TGTGCCAGCAGGGGGGACAGGGCCGACGAGCAGTACTTC. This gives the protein CASRGDRADEQYF.